The rows below give T cell receptor beta chains drawn from one sample of a study of blood T cell repertoires in COVID-19. Clones were sequenced by immunoSEQ multiplex PCR, and TCRdb holds only the in-frame ones, with some missing. This sample has some 220,000 clones, with approximately 84% found just once. The sample was peripheral blood. These receptor sequences come from a woman in her thirties who had recovered from COVID-19. Both conserved end residues are part of each CDR3. D genes are given only for firm matches.

j_call v_call d_call cdr3_aa
TRBJ2-7 TRBV3-1/TRBV3-2 - CASSQDLTEASGEQYF
TRBJ2-1 TRBV2 TRBD2 CASRPQRTSGSGYNEQFF
TRBJ1-6 TRBV5-1 - CASSWAGANSPLHF
TRBJ2-3 TRBV3-1/TRBV3-2 - CASSQYYQNTDTQYF
TRBJ2-5 TRBV6-2/TRBV6-3 - CASSSGTMGETQYF
TRBJ2-1 TRBV5-1 - CASSFSRGNEQFF
TRBJ2-1 TRBV27 TRBD2 CASSLWTSRLIDEQFF
TRBJ2-7 TRBV6-5 - CASSKTTQTYEQYF
TRBJ2-5 TRBV5-1 TRBD1 CASSFGQGLVETQYF
TRBJ1-2 TRBV12-3/TRBV12-4 - CASSDTGYGYTF
TRBJ2-7 TRBV30 TRBD2 CAWSLTSGSGYEQYF
TRBJ1-2 TRBV5-8 - CASSLYGFYGYTF
TRBJ2-4 TRBV2 TRBD1 CASSRGQGTIAKNIQYF
TRBJ2-7 TRBV12-3/TRBV12-4 - CASSLRRSYEQYF
TRBJ2-7 TRBV5-6 - CASSLDQGFNEQYF
TRBJ2-1 TRBV10-3 TRBD2 CAIAVSLAGGSSYNEQFF
TRBJ2-4 TRBV10-3 TRBD2 CAISMGLAGGGNIQYF
TRBJ1-2 TRBV7-7 - CASSLGFRQTYGYTF
TRBJ2-7 TRBV9 TRBD1 CASSVATGVSYEQYF
TRBJ2-3 TRBV27 - CASSLSVSGTTDTQYF
TRBJ1-2 TRBV7-9 - CASSSSGYGYTF
TRBJ1-2 TRBV28 - CASSPDSHYGYTF
TRBJ2-3 TRBV6-5 TRBD1 CASSARTGAKDTQYF
TRBJ2-1 TRBV5-1 - CASRLDSHNEQFF
TRBJ1-6 TRBV28 - CASSLTGFNNSPLHF
TRBJ1-2 TRBV29-1 - CSVEDLYRSYGYTF
TRBJ1-4 TRBV5-1 TRBD1 CASSFRAGGKQLFF
TRBJ2-7 TRBV7-3 TRBD1 CASSLSDYGTDDSYEQYF
TRBJ1-5 TRBV5-6 TRBD1 CASSSQGKWSNQPQHF
TRBJ1-1 TRBV6-1 - CASSEGRGAFF
TRBJ2-3 TRBV27 TRBD2 CASSLLKAGGTDTQYF
TRBJ2-3 TRBV7-7 TRBD2 CASSLTSGSGDTQYF
TRBJ1-2 TRBV4-2 - CASSQGEGANYGYTF
TRBJ1-5 TRBV6-1 - CASSEVSSTGSWGNQPQHF
TRBJ2-1 TRBV19 - CASSRDSSVEQFF
TRBJ1-5 TRBV27 - CASSLYREPLLNQPQHF
TRBJ2-2 TRBV24-1 - CATSDYRGQRGELFF
TRBJ2-2 TRBV25-1 - CASVKRDTGELFF
TRBJ2-2 TRBV7-9 - CASSPQAVTGELFF
TRBJ1-1 TRBV7-9 - CASSLQLTEWWTEAFF
TRBJ2-3 TRBV6-5 - CASSLTNSDTQYF
TRBJ2-3 TRBV24-1 TRBD2 CATSGKGGGTDTQYF
TRBJ2-1 TRBV21-1 - CASSKGQGWILSSYNEQFF
TRBJ1-1 TRBV15 TRBD1 CATSRPQGGRTEAFF
TRBJ2-3 TRBV30 TRBD1 CAWIRGTGGSDTQYF
TRBJ2-3 TRBV3-1/TRBV3-2 - CASSRGRAQYF
TRBJ1-1 TRBV30 - CAWTVAGYDTEAFF
TRBJ2-4 TRBV11-2 - CASSLGARQGNIQYF
TRBJ2-5 TRBV5-1 - CASSLDGKETQYF